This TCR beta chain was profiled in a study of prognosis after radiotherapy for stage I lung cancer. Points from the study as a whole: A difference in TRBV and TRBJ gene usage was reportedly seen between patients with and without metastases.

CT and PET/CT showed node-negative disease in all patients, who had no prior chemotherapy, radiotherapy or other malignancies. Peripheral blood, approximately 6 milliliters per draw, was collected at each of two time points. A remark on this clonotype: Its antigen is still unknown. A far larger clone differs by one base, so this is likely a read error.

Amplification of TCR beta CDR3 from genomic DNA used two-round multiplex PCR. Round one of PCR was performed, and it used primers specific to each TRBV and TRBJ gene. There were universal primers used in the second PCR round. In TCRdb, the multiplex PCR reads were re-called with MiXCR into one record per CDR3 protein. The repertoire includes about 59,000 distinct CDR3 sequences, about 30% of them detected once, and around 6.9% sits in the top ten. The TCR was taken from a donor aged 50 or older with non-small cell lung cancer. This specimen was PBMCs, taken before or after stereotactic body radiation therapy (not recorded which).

CDR3: CASSRDRDTGELFF. CDR3 bases: TGTGCCAGCTCTAGGGACAGGGACACCGGGGAGCTGTTTTTT. This chain connects TRBV6-2 or TRBV6-3 to TRBJ2-2; TRBD1 matches 9 bases. V gave up 8 bases and J gave up 3 bases; unmatched junction bases: 4. Per germline, CDR1 MNHEY and CDR2 SVGEGT. The CDR3 sequence is 14 residues long.